This entry is about one TCR beta chain. This clonotype showed up many times. Its antigen remains unidentified. Base qualities are missing; no much larger clone stands one base away. PBMCs were isolated by Ficoll-Paque density gradient centrifugation. The sample is drawn from a study of T-cell memory formation after mild COVID-19 listed by TCRdb under 2021. A note on the overall study: TCR sequence clusters from the two donors were largely donor specific. In two donors, T-cell clones that expanded and contracted after mild COVID-19 were tracked by sequencing TCRalpha and TCRbeta repertoires over time. Two young, previously healthy adult volunteers made up the cohort, one male and one female.

After removal of 5 bases from V and 7 bases from J, the junction retains 10 bases not matched to a gene. Including cysteine and phenylalanine, the CDR3 has 15 amino acids. Just the 45-base CDR3 DNA is kept, in frame starting at base 1. The germline V gene (reference sequence) yields DFQATT for CDR1 and SNEGSKA for CDR2. The instrument given in TCRdb is Illumina NovaSeq 6000. TCRalpha and TCRbeta cDNA libraries were constructed by 5'RACE with constant-segment primers, with sample barcodes and unique molecular identifiers being introduced. RNA was extracted from every sample with Trizol reagent. The libraries were amplified in two PCR steps, and the second step added a second sample barcode and Illumina TruSeq adapters. Sequencing of libraries was performed on an Illumina NovaSeq with 2 x 150 bp paired-end reads. The authors' pipeline ran thus. Reads were demultiplexed and collapsed into UMI-guided consensus sequences with migec v1.2.7. Using mixcr v2.1.11, the UMI consensuses were aligned to TRA and TRB V and J templates and assembled into clonotypes. Expanded or contracted clonotypes were those called significant by both edgeR and NoisET, with noise models trained on biological replicates. For edgeR calls, a false discovery rate-adjusted p below 0.01 and a log2 fold-change threshold of 1 were applied. As an exploratory analysis of dynamics, max-normalized trajectories of the 1000 most abundant clonotypes were examined by PCA with hierarchical clustering. Each responding clone was given a CD4 or CD8 phenotype based on the CD4+ and CD8+ repertoires, which had been sequenced separately. TCRdb trimmed public reads at Q25 via fastp, called clones via MiXCR and kept in-frame beta chains. A single entry per CDR3 protein holds the most common genes and DNA from its merged rows. The V and J calls were determined by TCRdb, not by the authors. The sample has roughly 52,000 distinct CDR3 sequences on record, 9% to 9.5% of them singletons. Of the sample, around 1.2% falls within the top ten clones.

General conclusions and limits of the study: Balanced CD4/CD8 phenotypes were observed for clones contracting from day 15 to 85, whereas a bias towards CD4+ was observed for a second wave of clones expanding from day 15 to 37. Contracting CD4+ clones appeared mostly in the CM and EM memory subsets, whereas CD8+ clones were enriched in EMRA. The study covered only two mild cases, and larger cohorts including severe cases with pre-infection samples were considered necessary. Some responding clones were detected in pre-infection memory, suggesting pre-existing cross-reactive memory T cells joined the SARS-CoV-2 response. The second-wave clones that peaked on day 37 were not confirmed to be SARS-CoV-2 specific.

Rearrangement joined TRBV20-1 to TRBJ2-1; the central 11 bases match TRBD2. Sequencing was performed on PBMCs or a T cell subset sorted from them (not recorded which). The receptor comes from a man aged 18 to 35 who had mild COVID-19 (a few samples of this study predate the infection). The sample titles of this study are shuffled in the database, so cell type and time point are left out; the donor was told from shared clones. At the DNA level, the sequence is TGCAGTGCTTCCCTTAGCGGGGGGGCCTTAAATGAGCAGTTCTTC. Its coded protein is CSASLSGGALNEQFF.